Below, 3 T cell receptor beta chains from the same sample are listed, as sequenced in a study of read filtering for tumor transcriptome and immune sequencing. This library used around 400 ng RNA and molecular barcoded adaptors spanning alpha/delta and beta/gamma chains. MiXCR, applied by TCRdb to the reads, yields one record per CDR3 protein. The sample includes some 19,000 distinct CDR3 sequences, around 21% of them seen just once. The sample taken for sequencing was a population of CD138-negative cells sorted from bone marrow. The source of these receptors is a donor at least 40 years old with multiple myeloma.

The V and J genes are TRBV6-2 or TRBV6-3 and TRBJ2-7, with D possibly TRBD2 on 6 matching bases. CDR3 length: 15 amino acids. Trimming cost V 0 bases and J 4 bases, with 13 bases left between them. The germline gives CDR1 MNHEY, CDR2 SVGEGT. The CDR3 nucleotides read TGTGCCAGCAGTTACTCCGCTACCGGGAGTTACGAGCAGTACTTC. It specifies CASSYSATGSYEQYF.

On this clonotype: Since a much larger clone is just one base distant, this may be a read error. The chain has TRBV19 and TRBJ2-1, with TRBD2 identical over 8 bases. CDR1 LNHDA and CDR2 SQIVND come from the germline V gene (reference sequence). CDR3 length: 15 residues. The CDR3 protein is CGSSISGDLPNEQFF. The CDR3 DNA follows: TGTGGCAGTAGTATTAGCGGGGATCTCCCCAATGAGCAGTTCTTC.

There are many counts of this clonotype. The rearrangement uses TRBV6-2 or TRBV6-3 and TRBJ1-3; no reliable D call. The CDR3 covers 15 residues. CDR1 is MNHEY and CDR2 is SVGEGT in the germline V gene. V was shortened by 6 bases and J by 0 bases, with 12 bases between the two germline ends. The CDR3 region is CASRLIQSSGNTIYF. The CDR3 region has the DNA TGTGCCAGCAGACTAATTCAGAGCTCTGGAAACACCATATATTTT.